The 8 T cell receptor beta chains below all came from one sample that was sequenced in a study of T cells in localized non-small cell lung cancer. Profiled with immunoSEQ multiplex PCR; TCRdb holds only in-frame clones, not every one. This repertoire shows 60,000 to 85,000 clones, 80% to 90% found once; its top ten account for 21%. The sample here was peripheral blood, taken before any cancer treatment. Every receptor here comes from a male donor older than 55 with stage III squamous cell lung carcinoma.

The chain joins TRBV10-3 to TRBJ2-1, with D possibly called TRBD1 or TRBD2 (6 bases each). From germline, CDR1 is ENHRY and CDR2 SYGVKD. Trimming removed 6 bases from V and 4 bases from J, with 13 bases in between. CDR3 length: 14 amino acids. The CDR3 sequence: CAISGGFGYNEQFF. The CDR3 DNA reads as TGTGCCATCAGCGGGGGCTTTGGATACAATGAGCAGTTCTTC.

The V call is TRBV2, the J call TRBJ2-5, with D perhaps given as TRBD1 or TRBD2 (5 bases each). Germline V gene sequence: CDR1 SNHLY, CDR2 FYNNEI. This CDR3 has 14 amino acids. V gave up 1 base and J gave up 9 bases, with 15 bases separating them. CDR3 in DNA: TGTGCCAGCAGTGAAGTCAAGGTGTGGGACCCCCAGTACTTC. This encodes CASSEVKVWDPQYF.

The genes are TRBV25-1 and TRBJ2-3, with D perhaps TRBD1 or TRBD2 (5 bases each). V was cut by 5 bases and J by 1 base, with 10 bases left in between. CDR1 and CDR2 (germline): MGHDK, SYGVNS. The CDR3 is 14 amino acids. CDR3: CASSTLGGTDTQYF. DNA for the CDR3: TGTGCCAGCAGTACTCTGGGGGGCACAGATACGCAGTATTTT. The entire variable domain, with the rest obtained from reference TRBV25-1 and TRBJ2-3, is as follows: EADIYQTPRYLVIGTGKKITLECSQTMGHDKMYWYQQDPGMELHLIHYSYGVNSTEKGDLSSESTVSRIRTEHFPLTLESARPSHTSQYLCASSTLGGTDTQYFGPGTRLTVL.

This chain uses TRBV5-3 with TRBJ2-5, with D perhaps being TRBD1 or TRBD2 (5 bases each). TRBV5-3 is an ORF; its function is uncertain. This CDR3 has 14 residues. The V gene lost 2 bases and the J gene lost 7 bases, with 15 bases spanning the gap. In nucleotides, the CDR3 is TGTGCCAGAAGCTTTGGGGCGGGCCTCCGGACCCAGTACTTC. Protein sequence: CARSFGAGLRTQYF.

The rearrangement joins TRBV7-9 to TRBJ1-2; TRBD1 matches at 7 bases. The junction had 3 bases not matched to a gene; V was cut back by 4 bases and J by 7 bases. The CDR3 contains 12 residues. Germline values: CDR1 SEHNR, CDR2 FQNEAQ (reference sequence). The CDR3 sequence: CASSSTGFGYTF. The CDR3 DNA is TGTGCCAGCAGCTCGACAGGGTTTGGCTACACCTTC.

The rearrangement uses TRBV6-5 and TRBJ1-5; D is unclear. The CDR3 spans 16 residues. V gave up 3 bases and J gave up 0 bases, with 12 bases separating them. Germline CDR1 and CDR2: MNHEY and SVGAGI. Here the CDR3 DNA reads TGTGCCAGCAGTTATCGCAGAGTTGATAGCAATCAGCCCCAGCATTTT. Encoded protein: CASSYRRVDSNQPQHF.

The V call is TRBV6-1, the J call TRBJ2-5; D gene unclear. Germline CDR1 reads MNHNS; CDR2 reads SASEGT. The V gene lost 6 bases and the J gene lost 0 bases, with 8 bases spanning the gap. This CDR3 region has 13 residues. DNA for the CDR3: TGTGCCAGCAGGGCGGTGTACCAAGAGACCCAGTACTTC. Encoded protein: CASRAVYQETQYF.

The chain has TRBV30 and TRBJ2-5; D is undetermined. The CDR3 is 12 amino acids. Per the germline V gene, CDR1 is GTSNPN and CDR2 is SVGIG (reference sequence). The germline V and J ends were trimmed by 4 bases and 5 bases, with 11 bases remaining between them. CDR3 in DNA: TGTGCCTGGAAAGGTGGTGGGGAGACCCAGTACTTC. This sequence encodes CAWKGGGETQYF.